This T cell receptor beta chain was recorded in a study of blood T cell repertoires in COVID-19. Study in general: The analysed material was cDNA or gDNA that came from T cells, B-cell-depleted T cells, or PBMCs.

Sequencing was performed with immunoSEQ multiplex PCR; in TCRdb, only in-frame clones are kept and a portion is missing. The sample has over 150,000 clones, about 83% seen once; the top ten hold 2% to 2.5%. The material sequenced was peripheral blood. The receptor comes from an elderly woman with acute or convalescent COVID-19.

The DNA of the CDR3 is TGTGCCAGCAGCGTATCGCCGGGGTTAGGTTCACCCCTCCACTTT. This encodes CASSVSPGLGSPLHF. The chain links TRBV9 to TRBJ1-6; D is unresolved. Germline V gene sequence: CDR1 SGDLS, CDR2 YYNGEE. This CDR3 is 15 amino acids long. The germline V and J ends were trimmed by 1 base and 9 bases, with 14 bases remaining between them.